This TCR beta chain was identified during a study of CD8 T cells in ankylosing spondylitis. Study-level results: Several highly homologous variants formed a TCR beta motif that appeared characteristic of ankylosing spondylitis blood.

Points on this clonotype: Its matching antigen is unknown.

TCRdb analysed the 5' RACE reads with MiXCR anew, one entry per CDR3 protein. The data hold about 700,000 distinct CDR3 sequences, with roughly 19% observed a single time. Sample: blood, either unsorted or a sorted T cell fraction (not recorded which). This TCR came from a male donor with ankylosing spondylitis.

Written as DNA, the CDR3 is TGTGCCAGCAGCACCGGGACAGGGGGCGCAAAGGAGCAGTTCTTC. It encodes CASSTGTGGAKEQFF. The gene calls are TRBV6-2 or TRBV6-3 and TRBJ2-1; TRBD1 aligns across 12 bases. The germline V gene encodes CDR1 MNHEY and CDR2 SVGEGT. The CDR3 covers 15 residues. After removal of 6 bases from V and 10 bases from J, the junction contained 10 bases not matched to a gene.